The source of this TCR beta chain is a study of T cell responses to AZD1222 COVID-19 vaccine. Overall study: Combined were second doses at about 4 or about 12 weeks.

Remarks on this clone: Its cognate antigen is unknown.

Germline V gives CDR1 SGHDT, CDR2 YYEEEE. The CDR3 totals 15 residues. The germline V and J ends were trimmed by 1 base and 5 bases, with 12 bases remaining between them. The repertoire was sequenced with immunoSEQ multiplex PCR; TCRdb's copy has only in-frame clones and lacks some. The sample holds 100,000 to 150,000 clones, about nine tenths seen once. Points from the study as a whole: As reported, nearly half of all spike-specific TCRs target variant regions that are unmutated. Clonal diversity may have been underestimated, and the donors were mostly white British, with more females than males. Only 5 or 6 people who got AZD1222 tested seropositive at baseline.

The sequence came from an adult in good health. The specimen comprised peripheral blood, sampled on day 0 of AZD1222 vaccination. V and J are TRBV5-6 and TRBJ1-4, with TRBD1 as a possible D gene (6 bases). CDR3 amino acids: CASSLQRQGNEKLFF. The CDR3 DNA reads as TGTGCCAGCAGCTTGCAGAGGCAGGGGAATGAAAAACTGTTTTTT. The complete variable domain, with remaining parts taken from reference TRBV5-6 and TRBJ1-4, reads DAGVTQSPTHLIKTRGQQVTLRCSPKSGHDTVSWYQQALGQGPQFIFQYYEEEERQRGNFPDRFSGHQFPNYSSELNVNALLLGDSALYLCASSLQRQGNEKLFFGSGTQLSVL.